This record looks at one TCR beta chain sequence and its context. This sample was taken from a study of blood T cell repertoires in COVID-19. Study overall: The United States, Italy and Spain were the sources of the acute and convalescent COVID-19 samples. PBMCs, B-cell-depleted T cells, or T cells provided the cDNA or gDNA that made up the material.

In the original processing: How many nucleated cells were present was estimated from reference gene primer amplification. Profiled with immunoSEQ multiplex PCR; TCRdb holds only in-frame clones, not every one. D and trimming come from the DNA, and the V and J calls and clone size come from that table. Altogether fewer than 450,000 clones are present, about 90% being singletons, with the ten largest covering 2.5% to 4%. The CDR3 length is 14 residues. Germline trimming cut 6 bases from V and 3 bases from J; bases unmatched to any gene: 3. The germline gives CDR1 ENHRY, CDR2 SYGVKD. The chain is built from TRBV10-3 and TRBJ2-2, with 8 nucleotides matching TRBD1. The clonotype originates from a woman in her late teens or twenties who had recovered from COVID-19. The sequenced material came from peripheral blood. The CDR3 bases are TGTGCCATCAGAAAGGACAGGGACACCGGGGAGCTGTTTTTT. Protein product: CAIRKDRDTGELFF.